The 32 T cell receptor beta chains below come from one sample, sequenced in a study of blood T cell repertoires in COVID-19. The protocol was immunoSEQ multiplex PCR, while the TCRdb copy is restricted to in-frame clones and leaves out a portion. This sample has more than 200,000 clones, with approximately 85% found just once. The material sequenced was peripheral blood. These receptors were collected from a human donor in a cohort sampled during active COVID-19.

J is TRBJ1-2 and V is TRBV27; possible D gene TRBD1, 6 bases. Trimming took off 5 bases at V and 10 bases at J, with 20 bases between the two ends. Looked up from germline, CDR1 is MNHEY and CDR2 is SMNVEV (reference sequence). The CDR3 spans 14 residues. Written as DNA, the CDR3 is TGTGCCAGCAGTCCCCCCGGGCAGGGGAGCACCTACACCTTC. As protein: CASSPPGQGSTYTF.

The chain uses TRBV24-1 and TRBJ1-5, with D possibly matching TRBD1 (6 bases). Germline CDR1 is KGHDR and CDR2 is SFDVKD. The V end was cut by 7 bases, the J end by 7 bases, with 16 bases between. The CDR3 runs 14 residues. The CDR3 reads CATSRTGFGQPQHF. CDR3 DNA sequence: TGTGCCACCAGCCGAACAGGGTTCGGCCAGCCCCAGCATTTT.

This chain joins TRBV5-1 and TRBJ2-7; 8 nucleotides agree with TRBD1. With V trimmed by 4 bases and J by 5 bases, 5 bases remained unmatched. CDR3 size: 13 residues. Germline assignment: CDR1 SGHRS and CDR2 YFSETQ. The CDR3 spells CASSRTGGNEQYF. The CDR3 DNA reads TGCGCCAGCAGCCGTACAGGGGGTAACGAGCAGTACTTC. Full variable domain (outside the CDR3, taken from reference TRBV5-1 and TRBJ2-7): KAGVTQTPRYLIKTRGQQVTLSCSPISGHRSVSWYQQTPGQGLQFLFEYFSETQRNKGNFPGRFSGRQFSNSRSEMNVSTLELGDSALYLCASSRTGGNEQYFGPGTRLTVT.

J is TRBJ1-2 and V is TRBV28; D remains unclear. The CDR3 sequence is 13 residues long. The germline gives CDR1 MDHEN, CDR2 SYDVKM. V was trimmed by 3 bases and J by 3 bases, leaving 8 bases between them. The CDR3, as DNA: TGTGCCAGCAGTTTCACAGCCGACTATGGCTACACCTTC. As protein: CASSFTADYGYTF.

The gene calls are TRBV15 and TRBJ2-7, with D possibly matching TRBD2 (6 bases). Deletions cut 3 bases from V and 0 bases from J, with 15 bases between. This CDR3 region has 16 residues. The germline gives CDR1 LNHNV, CDR2 YYDKDF (reference sequence). CDR3 in amino acids: CATSRGGEGGSYEQYF. The CDR3 bases are TGTGCCACCAGCAGGGGCGGGGAAGGAGGCTCCTACGAGCAGTACTTC.

This chain connects TRBV28 to TRBJ1-1; 8 nucleotides match TRBD1. J was trimmed by 0 bases and V by 5 bases; bases with no gene match: 5. The CDR3 loop spans 15 amino acids. Germline loops: CDR1 MDHEN, CDR2 SYDVKM. CDR3 amino acids: CASSQPTGVNTEAFF. The CDR3 DNA is TGTGCCAGCAGTCAGCCGACAGGGGTGAACACTGAAGCTTTCTTT.

The chain carries TRBV2 and TRBJ2-7; TRBD2 agrees at 8 bases. The CDR3 runs 14 residues. V lost 10 bases, J lost 2 bases, and 10 bases stayed unmatched. Per germline, CDR1 SNHLY and CDR2 FYNNEI. The CDR3 DNA follows: TGTGCCACTAAAGCTCGGACTAGCCCCTACGAGCAGTACTTC. Its translation is CATKARTSPYEQYF.

V is TRBV4-3 and J is TRBJ2-3; a possible D gene is TRBD2 (5 bases). The germline V gene has CDR1 LGHNA and CDR2 YSLEER. With 3 bases removed from V and 0 bases from J, the gap between germline ends came to 13 bases. The CDR3 is made up of 16 amino acids. CDR3 DNA sequence: TGCGCCAGCAGCCATCGCCTCCGGGGAAGCACAGATACGCAGTATTTT. Its translation is CASSHRLRGSTDTQYF.

The chain links TRBV11-2 to TRBJ2-1, with D possibly TRBD1 on 6 matching bases. The CDR3 covers 17 residues. Germline V CDR1 and CDR2: SGHAT, FQNNGV. The V end was cut by 2 bases, the J end by 0 bases, with 14 bases between. The CDR3 region has the DNA TGTGCCAGCAGCTTAAGGGGGAGTCCCAGCTCCTACAATGAGCAGTTCTTC. Amino acid sequence: CASSLRGSPSSYNEQFF.

The chain joins TRBV4-3 to TRBJ1-2; tentatively, D is TRBD1 (6 bases). V was trimmed by 0 bases and J by 5 bases, leaving 13 bases between them. The germline CDR1 and CDR2 sequences are LGHNA and YSLEER. This CDR3 region has 15 residues. This CDR3 reads CASSQEVTGLYGYTF. As DNA, the CDR3 is TGCGCCAGCAGCCAAGAAGTGACAGGTTTATATGGCTACACCTTC.

The V gene is TRBV7-2, the J gene TRBJ1-5; unclear D gene. The CDR3 spans 13 residues. Germline V gives CDR1 SGHTA, CDR2 FQGNSA. V shed 4 bases and J shed 4 bases, with 8 bases lying between them. The CDR3 sequence is CASSSASNQPQHF. The DNA for the CDR3 is TGTGCCAGCAGCTCAGCTAGTAATCAGCCCCAGCATTTT.

This chain links TRBV5-1 with TRBJ2-7; 10 nucleotides match TRBD1. CDR1 and CDR2 (germline): SGHRS, YFSETQ. V trimming: 0 bases; J trimming: 5 bases; junction bases outside the gene matches: 5. The CDR3 is 15 residues long. Written as DNA, the CDR3 is TGCGCCAGCAGCTTGGGGGGACAGGGGTTCCACGAGCAGTACTTC. This codes for CASSLGGQGFHEQYF.

The table lists this clone with a count of one. The chain couples TRBV4-3 to TRBJ1-5; D is uncertain. The CDR3 has 15 residues. The germline V and J ends were trimmed by 1 base and 5 bases, with 12 bases remaining between them. Germline CDR1 LGHNA, CDR2 YSLEER. CDR3 sequence reads: CASSQGYRNDQPQHF. CDR3 coding DNA: TGCGCCAGCAGCCAAGGTTACAGAAACGATCAGCCCCAGCATTTT.

The gene calls are TRBV5-1 and TRBJ1-3; 8 bases line up with TRBD1. Germline CDR1 reads SGHRS; CDR2 reads YFSETQ. The CDR3 spans 13 residues. With 3 bases clipped from V and 7 bases from J, the junction kept 3 bases outside the gene matches. The CDR3 DNA reads TGCGCCAGCAGCTCAGGGGGCTCCAACACCATATATTTT. Its translation: CASSSGGSNTIYF. The complete variable domain, with remaining parts taken from reference TRBV5-1 and TRBJ1-3, reads KAGVTQTPRYLIKTRGQQVTLSCSPISGHRSVSWYQQTPGQGLQFLFEYFSETQRNKGNFPGRFSGRQFSNSRSEMNVSTLELGDSALYLCASSSGGSNTIYFGEGSWLTVV.

The chain has TRBV25-1 and TRBJ1-2, with 7 bases that match TRBD1. Germline V lookup: CDR1 MGHDK, CDR2 SYGVNS. J was trimmed by 6 bases and V by 6 bases; bases with no gene match: 4. CDR3 length: 12 amino acids. CDR3 in amino acids: CASRRTGDGYTF. The CDR3 coding sequence is TGTGCCAGCAGAAGGACAGGTGATGGCTACACCTTC.

The CDR3 reads CASSVVATLSTDTQYF. In DNA, the CDR3 is TGTGCCAGCAGTGTTGTTGCTACCTTGAGCACAGATACGCAGTATTTT. The V call is TRBV2, the J call TRBJ2-3, with unresolved D. This CDR3 region has 16 residues. V was trimmed by 4 bases and J by 0 bases, leaving 14 bases between them. CDR1 and CDR2 from the germline V gene are SNHLY and FYNNEI.

The chain is built from TRBV6-5 and TRBJ1-1; D is unresolved. Germline V lookup: CDR1 MNHEY, CDR2 SVGAGI. This CDR3 has 15 amino acids. The V end was cut by 2 bases, the J end by 3 bases, with 13 bases between. The CDR3 DNA follows: TGTGCCAGCAGTTACCGGGCCCCGAGGGACACTGAAGCTTTCTTT. Translated, it gives CASSYRAPRDTEAFF.

This clone was seen a handful of times. This chain connects TRBV5-1 to TRBJ2-7; 9 bases line up with TRBD1. Germline V gene data show CDR1 as SGHRS and CDR2 as YFSETQ. The junction had 5 bases not matched to a gene; V was cut back by 4 bases and J by 3 bases. This CDR3 region has 14 residues. The CDR3 sequence: CASSRGQGRYEQYF. In nucleotides, the CDR3 is TGCGCCAGCAGCCGGGGACAGGGACGCTACGAGCAGTACTTC.

The rearrangement joins TRBV6-7 to TRBJ2-7; 14 nucleotides agree with TRBD2. TRBV6-7 is treated as an ORF (open reading frame) with a function not yet certain. The CDR3 spans 16 residues. V lost 7 bases, J lost 3 bases, and 8 bases stayed unmatched. CDR3: CASKTSGGARGYEQYF. In DNA form, the CDR3 reads TGTGCCAGCAAGACTAGCGGGGGGGCCAGAGGCTACGAGCAGTACTTC.

The table lists this clone with a count of one. The chain has TRBV28 and TRBJ2-7, with D maybe TRBD2 (7 bases). The CDR3 is 20 residues long. V was trimmed by 7 bases and J by 0 bases, leaving 31 bases between them. Germline values: CDR1 MDHEN, CDR2 SYDVKM. The CDR3 loop is CASTLGGTWGSSGPSYEQYF. CDR3 bases: TGTGCCAGCACCTTGGGCGGGACATGGGGATCTAGCGGACCCTCCTACGAGCAGTACTTC.

This chain connects TRBV20-1 to TRBJ1-1; D not resolved. This CDR3 comprises 13 residues. The germline V and J ends were trimmed by 3 bases and 3 bases, with 11 bases remaining between them. CDR1 and CDR2 (germline): DFQATT, SNEGSKA (reference sequence). CDR3 residues: CSASLSADTEAFF. In DNA, the CDR3 is TGCAGTGCTAGTCTGTCGGCGGACACTGAAGCTTTCTTT.

This clone was seen more than once but under ten times. The V call is TRBV3-1 (or the pseudogene TRBV3-2), the J call TRBJ2-7; a weak D match, TRBD1 (5 bases). This CDR3 contains 13 residues. Looked up from germline, CDR1 is LGHDT and CDR2 is YNNKEL (reference sequence). V lost 3 bases and J lost 6, with 12 bases in between. The CDR3: CASSHLDTGEQYF. CDR3 coding DNA: TGTGCCAGCAGCCATCTGGACACGGGCGAGCAGTACTTC.

This chain joins TRBV2 and TRBJ1-1; D is ambiguous. The CDR3 has 13 amino acids. The germline V gene encodes CDR1 SNHLY and CDR2 FYNNEI. Deletions cut 4 bases from V and 6 bases from J, with 12 bases between. The CDR3 loop reads CASSVGQWAEAFF. The CDR3 nucleotides read TGTGCCAGCAGTGTTGGGCAGTGGGCTGAAGCTTTCTTT.

This clone has a single count. The chain couples TRBV9 to TRBJ2-2; 7 nucleotides agree with TRBD1. This CDR3 has 14 amino acids. CDR1 SGDLS and CDR2 YYNGEE come from the germline V gene. The V gene end was trimmed by 2 bases and the J gene end by 7 bases; junction bases not matched to a gene: 5. The CDR3 DNA reads as TGTGCCAGCAGCGTCGACAGGGCGGTCGGGGAGCTGTTTTTT. It specifies CASSVDRAVGELFF.

The CDR3 DNA reads as TGCGCCAGCAGCCAAGATTACAGCAACACTGAAGCTTTCTTT. Protein product: CASSQDYSNTEAFF. V and J are TRBV4-3 and TRBJ1-1; D gene uncertain. The germline V and J ends were trimmed by 0 bases and 2 bases, with 7 bases remaining between them. The length of the CDR3 is 14 residues. Germline V gene sequence: CDR1 LGHNA, CDR2 YSLEER.

The rearrangement links TRBV7-2 to TRBJ1-2, with D possibly matching TRBD1 (6 bases). Trimming removed 5 bases from V and 1 base from J, with 17 bases in between. CDR1 and CDR2 (germline): SGHTA, FQGNSA. This CDR3 comprises 16 residues. The CDR3: CASSPQGFGGNYGYTF. The CDR3 region has the DNA TGTGCCAGCAGCCCTCAGGGGTTTGGGGGTAACTATGGCTACACCTTC.

J is TRBJ1-3 and V is TRBV9; 8 nucleotides agree with TRBD1. CDR1 and CDR2 (germline): SGDLS, YYNGEE. Trimming cost V 7 bases and J 4 bases; bases outside gene matches: 7. The CDR3 is 14 residues long. CDR3 residues: CASDQGAGGNTIYF. In DNA form, the CDR3 reads TGTGCCAGCGACCAGGGGGCAGGGGGAAACACCATATATTTT. The full variable domain, in which reference TRBV9 and TRBJ1-3 provide the parts outside the CDR3, is DSGVTQTPKHLITATGQRVTLRCSPRSGDLSVYWYQQSLDQGLQFLIQYYNGEERAKGNILERFSAQQFPDLHSELNLSSLELGDSALYFCASDQGAGGNTIYFGEGSWLTVV.

The chain is built from TRBV24-1 and TRBJ2-7, with 8 bases aligning to TRBD1. Per germline, CDR1 KGHDR and CDR2 SFDVKD. The CDR3 is 17 residues long. Losses at the gene ends were 2 bases for V and 5 bases for J; bases not matched to a gene: 13. The CDR3 bases are TGTGCCACCAGTGATTCCCGTAGGTTGGCAGGGGGCCACGAGCAGTACTTC. Translated, it gives CATSDSRRLAGGHEQYF.

As concerns this clone: Other DNA sequences of this sample code for an identical CDR3. The chain combines TRBV28 with TRBJ1-2; D unclear. V gave up 3 bases and J gave up 4 bases, with 6 bases separating them. This CDR3 has 12 amino acids. Germline V gene data show CDR1 as MDHEN and CDR2 as SYDVKM. DNA of the CDR3: TGTGCCAGCAGTTTTGGAGGCTATGGCTACACCTTC. The encoded protein is CASSFGGYGYTF.

This sequence joins TRBV19 and TRBJ2-1; 7 bases are a match to TRBD1. The CDR3 has 13 amino acids. Trimming removed 9 bases from V and 10 bases from J; junction bases left unmatched: 12. Germline V lookup: CDR1 LNHDA, CDR2 SQIVND (reference sequence). The CDR3 loop is CASTGTAFWEQFF. The CDR3, as DNA: TGTGCCAGCACCGGGACAGCTTTCTGGGAGCAGTTCTTC. The whole variable domain, filled in from reference TRBV19 and TRBJ2-1, reads DGGITQSPKYLFRKEGQNVTLSCEQNLNHDAMYWYRQDPGQGLRLIYYSQIVNDFQKGDIAEGYSVSREKKESFPLTVTSAQKNPTAFYLCASTGTAFWEQFFGPGTRLTVL.

J is TRBJ1-1 and V is TRBV5-1, with D unclear. Germline CDR1 and CDR2: SGHRS and YFSETQ. The CDR3 covers 17 residues. Trimming took 7 bases from V and 0 from J, leaving 22 bases between them. The CDR3: CASARSHSSFMNTEAFF. CDR3 DNA: TGCGCCAGCGCCCGCTCACACAGCTCTTTCATGAACACTGAAGCTTTCTTT.

The gene calls are TRBV7-9 and TRBJ1-1; a possible D gene is TRBD1 (6 bases). V dropped 1 base and J dropped 10 bases, with 13 bases sitting between them. The germline V gene has CDR1 SEHNR and CDR2 FQNEAQ (reference sequence). This CDR3 has 13 amino acids. DNA of the CDR3: TGTGCCAGCAGCTTAGAGTCGTTACAGGGAGCTTTCTTT. It codes for CASSLESLQGAFF.